The clone carrying this TCR beta chain was counted only a few times. No antigen is known for it. The sample has other DNA sequences that encode this CDR3 too. This sample stems from a study of beta chain features in type 1 diabetes. At the level of the study: On cell yields, gender and age, patients and healthy donors were similar.

cDNA synthesis used the whole RNA isolate, giving expressed TCRB sequences. The data were produced by immunoSEQ multiplex PCR, yet TCRdb's version contains in-frame clones alone and is incomplete. Among about 220,000 clones, approximately 11% were seen once, and the ten largest hold approximately 1.4%. Points from the study as a whole: The question of HLA type influencing TCRB rearrangement was one that remained unresolved here.

The sequenced material came from central memory CD4+ T cells from blood. The TCR comes from a man in his late teens or twenties in good health.

CDR3 nucleotides: TGTGCCTGGAGAGGGACAGGGAACAATCAGCCCCAGCATTTT. Translated: CAWRGTGNNQPQHF. This sequence joins TRBV30 and TRBJ1-5, with 9 bases lining up with TRBD1. The germline gives CDR1 GTSNPN, CDR2 SVGIG (reference sequence). The CDR3 contains 14 residues. Trimming removed 3 bases from V and 3 bases from J; junction bases left unmatched: 3.